The 19 T cell receptor beta chains in this list originate from one sample, sequenced in a study of blood T cells in healthy people across ages. Then a second PCR, running roughly 7 to 11 cycles, was carried out with a sample-barcoded 5' primer and a J-beta primer mix. Each CDR3 protein gets one entry after TCRdb re-called the 5' RACE reads with MiXCR. The top ten clones hold under 30% of a sample with 1,800,000 or so distinct CDR3 sequences, around 42% of them seen once. The sequenced sample consisted of blood. These receptors were collected from a human donor in good health.

J is TRBJ2-3 and V is TRBV2, with 7 bases that match TRBD1. The CDR3 length is 15 residues. CDR1 SNHLY and CDR2 FYNNEI come from the germline V gene. Trimming at V came to 6 bases and at J to 7 bases, leaving 13 bases not matched to a gene. CDR3 loop: CASSFGQVQENTQYF. The CDR3 nucleotides are TGTGCCAGCAGCTTCGGACAGGTTCAGGAGAATACGCAGTATTTT.

This rearrangement joins TRBV7-9 to TRBJ2-4, with D perhaps TRBD1 or TRBD2 (6 bases each). The better agreement between TRBJ2-7 and the DNA end casts doubt on the J call. The CDR3 runs 13 residues. From germline, CDR1 is SEHNR and CDR2 FQNEAQ (reference sequence). As DNA, the CDR3 is TGTGCCAGCAGCCGCGGGACACTTGACGAGCAGTACTTC. Protein product: CASSRGTLDEQYF.

The table lists this clonotype with a few counts. The chain employs TRBV7-3 and TRBJ2-6; D is undetermined. Germline lookup yields CDR1 SGHTA and CDR2 FQGTGA. V lost 2 bases to trimming and J lost 3 bases, with 2 bases between them. The CDR3 spans 13 residues. Here the CDR3 reads CASSLHGANVLTF. The CDR3 DNA sequence: TGTGCCAGCAGCTTACATGGGGCCAACGTCCTGACTTTC.

The chain links TRBV2 to TRBJ2-1; either TRBD1 or TRBD2 may supply D (6 bases each). Germline values: CDR1 SNHLY, CDR2 FYNNEI. Deletions cut 8 bases from V and 9 bases from J, with 20 bases between. This CDR3 is built from 14 residues. The CDR3 nucleotides are TGTGCCAGCGGAGCCTTTTCGGGGGACACTGAGCAGTTCTTC. Amino acid sequence: CASGAFSGDTEQFF.

This clonotype was counted between two and nine times. The chain combines TRBV29-1 with TRBJ2-4, with a weak D call TRBD1 (5 bases). TRBJ2-7 matches the DNA end more closely, so the J call is doubtful. The CDR3 loop spans 14 amino acids. Germline V gene sequence: CDR1 SQVTM, CDR2 ANQGSEA. This chain's CDR3 is CGIMTATGPYEQYF. The CDR3 DNA is TGCGGCATAATGACAGCAACGGGTCCCTACGAGCAGTACTTC.

The rearrangement links TRBV15 to TRBJ2-1; D not certain. Trimming took 6 bases from V and 2 from J, leaving 11 bases between them. The germline gives CDR1 LNHNV, CDR2 YYDKDF (reference sequence). The CDR3 is made up of 14 amino acids. CDR3 bases: TGTGCCACCAGAAACCCCGGGCCCTACAATGAGCAGTTCTTC. It translates to CATRNPGPYNEQFF.

The chain employs TRBV5-1 and TRBJ2-5; D possibly corresponds to TRBD2 (6 bases). The CDR3 loop spans 16 amino acids. The V end was cut by 2 bases, the J end by 2 bases, with 16 bases between. Germline CDR1 reads SGHRS; CDR2 reads YFSETQ. As DNA, the CDR3 is TGCGCCAGCAGCTTTCGGGGGAATAACGATCAAGAGACCCAGTACTTC. It encodes CASSFRGNNDQETQYF.

V is TRBV6-2 or TRBV6-3 and J is TRBJ2-2, with D maybe TRBD1 (6 bases). With 7 bases removed from V and 2 bases from J, the gap between germline ends came to 17 bases. This CDR3 has 16 amino acids. Germline values: CDR1 MNHEY, CDR2 SVGEGT. This CDR3 reads CASKGMAGANTGELFF. The CDR3 nucleotides are TGTGCCAGCAAGGGAATGGCAGGGGCCAACACCGGGGAGCTGTTTTTT.

This sequence joins TRBV27 and TRBJ1-2, with D possibly TRBD1 on 6 matching bases. CDR1 and CDR2 (germline): MNHEY, SMNVEV (reference sequence). This CDR3 spans 16 amino acids. V shed 6 bases and J shed 7 bases, with 24 bases lying between them. CDR3 amino acids: CASRKLNREVLAGYTF. The CDR3 region has the DNA TGTGCCAGCAGGAAACTTAACAGGGAGGTGTTGGCTGGCTACACCTTC.

This clonotype was found many times. V is TRBV29-1 and J is TRBJ2-5; the D gene is possibly TRBD2 (5 bases). Germline V gene data show CDR1 as SQVTM and CDR2 as ANQGSEA. CDR3 size: 12 residues. V gave up 3 bases and J gave up 2 bases, with 7 bases separating them. The DNA of the CDR3 is TGCAGCGTTGACCCGGGGCAAGAGACCCAGTACTTC. It translates to CSVDPGQETQYF.

The table lists this clonotype with a few counts. The J gene is TRBJ2-7, the V gene TRBV20-1, with D maybe TRBD2 (7 bases). The last part of the DNA fits TRBJ2-5 better; the J call may be wrong. Germline V gene sequence: CDR1 DFQATT, CDR2 SNEGSKA (reference sequence). This CDR3 region has 17 residues. The CDR3 here is CSASPWTSGGAEETQYF. In nucleotides, the CDR3 is TGCAGTGCTAGTCCCTGGACTAGTGGGGGGGCAGAGGAGACCCAGTACTTC.

The V gene is TRBV15, the J gene TRBJ2-3; a possible D gene is TRBD1 (6 bases). This CDR3 is 13 amino acids long. The ends were cut back, 8 bases at V and 2 bases at J, with 11 bases in the middle. Germline V gene data show CDR1 as LNHNV and CDR2 as YYDKDF (reference sequence). Here the CDR3 reads CATQGKLTDTQYF. CDR3 bases: TGTGCCACCCAGGGGAAACTCACAGATACGCAGTATTTT.

This clonotype was seen only a few times. V and J are TRBV15 and TRBJ2-3; the D is unclear. V was cut by 0 bases and J by 8 bases, with 15 bases left in between. Germline loops: CDR1 LNHNV, CDR2 YYDKDF (reference sequence). This CDR3 contains 15 residues. The CDR3 DNA reads as TGTGCCACCAGCAGAGATCTAGGAGCCTTGAGTACGCAGTATTTT. It specifies CATSRDLGALSTQYF.

This clonotype was counted only a few times. The V gene is TRBV19, the J gene TRBJ2-1; weak D call: TRBD1 (5 bases). From germline, CDR1 is LNHDA and CDR2 SQIVND (reference sequence). V was trimmed by 3 bases and J by 2 bases, leaving 11 bases between them. This CDR3 is built from 15 residues. The CDR3 region is CASSILTTAYNEQFF. DNA of the CDR3: TGTGCCAGTAGTATCCTAACGACAGCCTACAATGAGCAGTTCTTC.

This clonotype was seen a handful of times. The rearrangement joins TRBV5-1 to TRBJ1-2; D is uncertain. Trimming removed 2 bases from V and 3 bases from J, with 8 bases in between. This CDR3 has 13 amino acids. Germline V gene lookup returns CDR1 SGHRS and CDR2 YFSETQ. CDR3 nucleotide sequence: TGCGCCAGCAGCTTACCGGACCACTATGGCTACACCTTC. This encodes CASSLPDHYGYTF.

The V gene is TRBV5-1, the J gene TRBJ2-3, with no clear D. The V and J ends lost 6 bases and 2 bases respectively, with 19 bases between them. This CDR3 is built from 16 residues. Germline CDR1 SGHRS, CDR2 YFSETQ. CDR3 sequence reads: CASTLRMLRNTDTQYF. The CDR3, as DNA: TGCGCCAGCACCTTAAGGATGTTGAGAAACACAGATACGCAGTATTTT.

Points on this clonotype: Relative to the germline gene, one junction end is altered; a read error may explain this. J is TRBJ2-3 and V is TRBV12-3 or TRBV12-4; a weak D match, TRBD1 (6 bases). The CDR3 spans 13 residues. CDR3 sequence reads: CASSGQITDAQYF. The CDR3 DNA follows: TGTGCCAGCAGCGGACAGATCACAGATGCGCAGTATTTT.

The rearrangement links TRBV20-1 to TRBJ2-5; D not resolved. The V gene's germline CDR1 is DFQATT and CDR2 SNEGSKA (reference sequence). This CDR3 contains 15 residues. V dropped 6 bases and J dropped 3 bases, with 20 bases sitting between them. DNA for the CDR3: TGCAGTGCAGACGGTCAAGAGACCGGTAAAGAGACCCAGTACTTC. Translation gives CSADGQETGKETQYF.

The rearrangement joins TRBV6-2 or TRBV6-3 to TRBJ2-5, with D perhaps TRBD2 (5 bases). The CDR3 has 15 residues. The V end lost 2 bases, the J end lost 5 bases, and 15 bases lay between the germline ends. In germline, CDR1 is MNHEY, CDR2 SVGEGT. The CDR3 sequence: CASSYLGESWETQYF. The CDR3, as DNA: TGTGCCAGCAGTTACCTCGGGGAGTCGTGGGAGACCCAGTACTTC.